This section outlines one T cell receptor beta chain sequence together with its context. Its target is unknown. Data came from immunoSEQ multiplex PCR; TCRdb stores just in-frame clones and leaves some out. The sample has 100,000 to 150,000 clones; around 90% are singletons. These data originate in a study of T cell responses to AZD1222 COVID-19 vaccine. Study in general: It was second doses at about 4 or about 12 weeks that were pooled.

Trimming removed 2 bases from V and 6 bases from J; junction bases left unmatched: 4. Germline V gene sequence: CDR1 MDHEN, CDR2 SYDVKM. The CDR3 loop spans 14 amino acids. Study-wide results and caveats: Targets within unmutated variant regions were reportedly found for nearly half of spike-specific TCRs. The donor group comprised mostly white British people and more females; the analysis possibly underestimated clonal diversity.

The gene calls are TRBV28 and TRBJ2-7; 10 bases line up with TRBD1. The TCR was taken from an adult in good health. Here the sequenced sample was peripheral blood, taken on day 0 of AZD1222 vaccination. CDR3 in amino acids: CASSLGTGVFEQYF. The DNA of the CDR3 is TGTGCCAGCAGTTTAGGGACAGGGGTATTCGAGCAGTACTTC.